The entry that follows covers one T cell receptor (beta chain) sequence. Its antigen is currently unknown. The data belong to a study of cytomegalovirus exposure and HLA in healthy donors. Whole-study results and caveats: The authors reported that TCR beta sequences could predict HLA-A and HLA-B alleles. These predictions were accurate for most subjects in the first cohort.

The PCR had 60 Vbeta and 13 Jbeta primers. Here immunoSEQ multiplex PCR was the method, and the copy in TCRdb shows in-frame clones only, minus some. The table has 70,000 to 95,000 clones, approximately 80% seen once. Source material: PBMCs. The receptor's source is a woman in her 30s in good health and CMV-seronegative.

Here the CDR3 DNA reads TGCGCCAGCAGCATTACCCCGCTCAGGGGGGCCGGGGAGCTGTTTTTT. This translates into CASSITPLRGAGELFF. J is TRBJ2-2 and V is TRBV5-1; the D gene is possibly TRBD1 (7 bases). V was pared by 4 bases and J by 6 bases, with 19 bases between. The CDR3 is 16 amino acids. The germline V gene has CDR1 SGHRS and CDR2 YFSETQ.